A single T cell receptor beta chain is shown here with its context. The source of the sample is a study of blood T cell repertoires in COVID-19. Study as a whole: Sources were T cells, B-cell-depleted T cells, or PBMCs; the material itself was cDNA or gDNA.

The Seattle patients joined while their infection was active and were tracked longitudinally afterward. J gave up 0 bases and V 0 bases, and 3 bases lay outside the gene matches. The length of the CDR3 is 16 residues. The germline CDR1 and CDR2 sequences are SGHRS and YFSETQ. In the study's own analysis: Reference gene primer amplification gave estimated nucleated cell counts. The method was immunoSEQ multiplex PCR; TCRdb's version includes in-frame clones alone and lacks a portion of them. V and J calls and clone size are as listed in that table; D and trimming were resolved from the DNA. The sample shows approximately 460,000 clones, about 88% of them seen only once.

Sequencing input: peripheral blood. This chain links TRBV5-1 with TRBJ2-1, with 7 bases aligning to TRBD1. The sequence was collected from a man in his late teens or twenties with COVID-19, enrolled during active disease. The CDR3 DNA reads TGCGCCAGCAGCTTGGGGGGACAGACCTCCTACAATGAGCAGTTCTTC. Protein product: CASSLGGQTSYNEQFF.